This TCR beta chain was identified in a study of T cells in tumors after PD-1 blockade. The CDR3 consists of 15 residues. Sequenced by immunoSEQ multiplex PCR; TCRdb stores in-frame clones only, minus some. The data contain 4,500 to 6,500 clones, 65% to 70% of them singletons. Here the sequenced sample was tumor tissue, taken before anti-PD-1 treatment. This clonotype was obtained from a human donor with basal cell carcinoma. The rearrangement joins TRBV21-1 to TRBJ2-2; TRBD1, the table's D call, was not compared with the DNA. TRBV21-1 is shown as a pseudogene. The CDR3: CASSKGFRVEGELFF. DNA for the CDR3: TGTGCCAGCAGCAAAGGGTTCAGGGTGGAAGGGGAGCTGTTTTTT.